Listed below are T cell receptor beta chains from one sample, sequenced in a study of blood T cell repertoires in COVID-19. Produced via immunoSEQ multiplex PCR; TCRdb's table is partial and in-frame only. The repertoire consists of tens of thousands of clones, with 82% occurring once and the leading ten covering 18%. Input material: peripheral blood. All receptors derive from a human donor in a cohort sampled during active COVID-19. The CDR3 runs from the conserved cysteine through the conserved F or W. Fields, in order: J gene, D gene, V gene, clone size, CDR3 DNA, CDR3 protein. A D gene is named only where the DNA matches it firmly. Clone size is shown for a subset of rows, as once, few, many or a class of expanded clone.

TRBJ2-7 TRBD1 TRBV2 - TGTGCCAGCAGTGCGGGACAGGCCTTTACCTCCTACGAGCAGTACTTC CASSAGQAFTSYEQYF
TRBJ1-2 - TRBV7-2 - TGTGCCAGCAGCTTAGCGCGGGGTGAGAACTATGGCTACACCTTC CASSLARGENYGYTF
TRBJ1-1 - TRBV2 - TGTGCCAGCACAATAGGACGGGGGACGGTGAATGAAGCTTTCTTT CASTIGRGTVNEAFF
TRBJ1-5 - TRBV4-2 - TGTGCCAGCAGCCAAGATAGGTACTTTGGACAGCCCGTTAAAGTAACCCAGCATTTT CASSQDRYFGQPVKVTQHF
TRBJ2-7 TRBD1 TRBV4-1 - TGCGCCAGCAGCCAATCTGACAGGGGCCTATACGAGCAGTACTTC CASSQSDRGLYEQYF
TRBJ1-5 TRBD1 TRBV30 - TGTGCCTGGAGTGTTGGACAGGGCAATCAGCCCCAGCATTTT CAWSVGQGNQPQHF
TRBJ2-3 - TRBV7-2 - TGTGCCAGCAGCTTAGGGGTTAAAGCGGGAGATACGCAGTATTTT CASSLGVKAGDTQYF
TRBJ1-5 - TRBV6-6 - TGTGCCAGCAGTTCGACGACACAGGGCACTAATCAGCCCCAGCATTTT CASSSTTQGTNQPQHF
TRBJ2-7 TRBD1 TRBV27 few TGTGCCAGCAGAGTTACAGGGGGACAAACCTACGAGCAGTACTTC CASRVTGGQTYEQYF
TRBJ2-1 - TRBV5-1 - TGCGCCAGCAGCTTGATAGCGGCCGATTACAATGAGCAGTTCTTC CASSLIAADYNEQFF
TRBJ1-1 - TRBV10-1 - TGCGCCAGCAGTGAAACAGAGAACACTGAAGCTTTCTTT CASSETENTEAFF
TRBJ1-1 - TRBV4-2 - TGTGCCAGCAGCCCCCGCGGGGGATACATGAACACTGAAGCTTTCTTT CASSPRGGYMNTEAFF
TRBJ1-5 TRBD1 TRBV30 - TGTGCCTGGAGCGGGACAGGGGAGCAGCCCCAGCATTTT CAWSGTGEQPQHF
TRBJ2-7 TRBD1 TRBV2 - TGTGCCAGCACCCCCGGGACAGGGCGGTACGAGCAGTACTTC CASTPGTGRYEQYF
TRBJ2-6 TRBD1 TRBV19 - TGTGCCAGTAGTACCCGGGACAGGGGATCTGGGGCCAACGTCCTGACTTTC CASSTRDRGSGANVLTF
TRBJ1-1 - TRBV6-5 - TGTGCCAGCAGTACGGAGCGGGGGTACACTGAAGCTTTCTTT CASSTERGYTEAFF
TRBJ1-2 - TRBV13 - TGTGCCAGCAGCTTACTGTCAGGGGTTAGCTATGGCTACACCTTC CASSLLSGVSYGYTF
TRBJ2-1 TRBD2 TRBV7-9 - TGTGCCAGCAGCGACCAACCGGGACTAGCGGGGGCTCTTTGGTTCTTC CASSDQPGLAGALWFF
TRBJ1-5 - TRBV3-1/TRBV3-2 - TGTGCCAGCAGCCAAGCAGGGTTGGGTCAGCCCCAGCATTTT CASSQAGLGQPQHF
TRBJ1-2 TRBD1 TRBV27 - TGTGCCAGCAGTCGCGGCAGGGGGCTTGGCTACACCTTC CASSRGRGLGYTF
TRBJ2-3 TRBD2 TRBV12-3/TRBV12-4 - TGTGCCAGCAGTCTGGGGGGGTCGGATACGCAGTATTTT CASSLGGSDTQYF
TRBJ2-7 TRBD1 TRBV19 - TGTGCCAGTAGCCCATCCGCAGGGGGCACGTATGAGCAGTACTTC CASSPSAGGTYEQYF
TRBJ2-3 - TRBV18 - TGTGCCAGCTCACCCGAGGGACTCCTTGATACGCAGTATTTT CASSPEGLLDTQYF
TRBJ1-1 - TRBV12-3/TRBV12-4 - TGTGCCAGCAGTTTAGGCCCAGGCACTGAAGCTTTCTTT CASSLGPGTEAFF
TRBJ2-5 TRBD2 TRBV29-1 - TGCAGCGGCCGACTAGCGGAGAAACAAGAGACCCAGTACTTC CSGRLAEKQETQYF
TRBJ2-6 TRBD1 TRBV9 - TGTGCCAGCAGCGCGGACAGGGCCGGGGCCAACGTCCTGACTTTC CASSADRAGANVLTF
TRBJ2-3 TRBD1 TRBV4-2 once TGTGCCAGCAGCCAAGAGGGACAGGGGCTATGGACAGATACGCAGTATTTT CASSQEGQGLWTDTQYF
TRBJ1-6 TRBD1 TRBV19 - TGTGCCAGTAGTTTGGGACAGCTTAATTCACCCCTCCACTTT CASSLGQLNSPLHF
TRBJ1-1 - TRBV7-8 once TGTGCCAGCAGCTTATCTTCGGGGGGCACTGAAGCTTTCTTT CASSLSSGGTEAFF
TRBJ2-7 TRBD2 TRBV7-2 once TGTGCCAGCAGCTTCCTCCTAGCGGGGGTAGACGAGCAGTACTTC CASSFLLAGVDEQYF
TRBJ2-1 - TRBV25-1 - TGTGCCAGCAGTGAAACCGGGAGCTCCTACAATGAGCAGTTCTTC CASSETGSSYNEQFF
TRBJ2-5 TRBD1 TRBV27 - TGTGCCAGCAGTTTAAGACCCCACAGGGGGATTGAGACCCAGTACTTC CASSLRPHRGIETQYF
TRBJ1-1 - TRBV19 - TGTGCCAGTAGTATAGATCCGCGGGGGCTGGGTACTGAAGCTTTCTTT CASSIDPRGLGTEAFF
TRBJ1-2 TRBD1 TRBV7-2 - TGTGCCAGCAGCTCCCGGGACAGGCACTATGGCTACACCTTC CASSSRDRHYGYTF
TRBJ1-5 - TRBV6-2/TRBV6-3 - TGTGCCAGCAGTTACAGCAGGGGTGGCCAGCCCCAGCATTTT CASSYSRGGQPQHF
TRBJ1-3 TRBD1 TRBV19 once TGTGCCTGCCATGGACAGGGCCCTGGAAACACCATATATTTT CACHGQGPGNTIYF
TRBJ1-6 - TRBV18 - TGTGCCAGCTCGGAAGCGGCGAATTCACCCCTCCACTTT CASSEAANSPLHF
TRBJ2-6 TRBD1 TRBV5-1 - TGCGCCAGCAAACCGGGACAGTACTCTGGGGCCAACGTCCTGACTTTC CASKPGQYSGANVLTF
TRBJ2-7 TRBD1 TRBV4-3 - TGCGCCAGCAGTTATAGGACAGGGGGGGAAATGTACTTC CASSYRTGGEMYF
TRBJ2-5 - TRBV5-4 - TGTGCCGCCCGCGGGGGCCTGTACCAAGAGACCCAGTACTTC CAARGGLYQETQYF
TRBJ1-4 - TRBV6-2/TRBV6-3 - TGTGCCAGCAGTTACTCGAAGCAGGGGAGTGAAAAACTGTTTTTT CASSYSKQGSEKLFF
TRBJ2-7 TRBD1 TRBV4-1 few TGCGCCAGCAGCTATCACCTCGGGCAGGGGGCGGGGGAGCAGTACTTC CASSYHLGQGAGEQYF
TRBJ2-7 TRBD2 TRBV5-1 - TGCGCCAGCAGCTTGGACCTCCTAGCGGGGGGTAGTGAGCAGTACTTC CASSLDLLAGGSEQYF
TRBJ1-1 - TRBV10-3 - TGTGCCGCCGGGGGGAGGGCTGAAGCTTTCTTT CAAGGRAEAFF
TRBJ2-3 - TRBV18 - TGTGCCAGCTCACCAGTTGGCCTGGATACGCAGTATTTT CASSPVGLDTQYF
TRBJ1-6 TRBD1 TRBV3-1/TRBV3-2 - TGTGCCAGCAGCCACCGGGACAGGTTGAATTCACCCCTCCACTTT CASSHRDRLNSPLHF
TRBJ1-6 TRBD1 TRBV19 - TGTGCCAGTAGTTTACAGGGGCCGTGGGGAGAATCACCCCTCCACTTT CASSLQGPWGESPLHF
TRBJ1-6 TRBD1 TRBV5-4 - TGTGCCAGCAGCCTGGACAGGACTAATTCACCCCTCCACTTT CASSLDRTNSPLHF
TRBJ2-7 TRBD2 TRBV5-1 - TGCGCCAGCAGCGACAAGGGCGGGGGAACCTACGAGCAGTACTTC CASSDKGGGTYEQYF
TRBJ1-1 - TRBV4-2 - TGTGCCAGCAGCCAGGCCCTACAGGGCGTAGGCACTGAAGCTTTCTTT CASSQALQGVGTEAFF
TRBJ1-2 TRBD1 TRBV7-9 - TGTGCCAGCAGCGCGCAGGGGGTCGACTATGGCTACACCTTC CASSAQGVDYGYTF
TRBJ1-4 - TRBV6-5 - TGTGCCAGCAGTTACGGGACAACAGCAACTAATGAAAAACTGTTTTTT CASSYGTTATNEKLFF
TRBJ1-6 - TRBV15 - TGTGCCACCAGCAGTTGGAGTGAGAATTCACCCCTCCACTTT CATSSWSENSPLHF
TRBJ1-2 TRBD1 TRBV5-6 once TGTGCCAGCAGCATAACCGGGACAGGCCTAGCTAACTATGGCTACACCTTC CASSITGTGLANYGYTF
TRBJ2-5 - TRBV5-1 - TGCGCCAGCAGCTTGATCGCCAGCCAAGAGACCCAGTACTTC CASSLIASQETQYF